What follows are 12 T cell receptor beta chains derived from one specimen sequenced in a study of shared clonotypes between healthy human individuals. This table comes from immunoSEQ multiplex PCR, and its TCRdb copy is limited to in-frame clones, with some not included. The table lists around 750,000 clones, 74% of them singletons. Sequences were obtained from memory CD4+ T cells sorted from blood. Documented subset: CD45RA-negative fraction. These receptor sequences come from a woman aged 30 to 39 in good health.

This chain connects TRBV18 to TRBJ2-1; possibly TRBD1 or TRBD2 for D (5 bases each). The CDR3 has 12 amino acids. CDR1 KGHSH and CDR2 LQKENI come from the germline V gene. Between the trimmed V and J ends, which lost 3 bases and 14 bases, there was a span of 14 bases. The CDR3 DNA reads as TGTGCCAGCTCACCTGACGAGGGGACGAAGTTCTTC. It codes for CASSPDEGTKFF.

The chain uses TRBV6-6 and TRBJ1-1; no definite D call. V gave up 5 bases and J gave up 1 base, with 11 bases separating them. Germline V gene data show CDR1 as MNHNY and CDR2 as SVGAGI (reference sequence). The CDR3 has 14 amino acids. CDR3 DNA sequence: TGTGCCAGCAGTCCCCGGACTGGGAACACTGAAGCTTTCTTT. It codes for CASSPRTGNTEAFF.

The rearrangement links TRBV5-1 to TRBJ1-2, with TRBD1 matching over 8 bases. CDR1 and CDR2 (germline): SGHRS, YFSETQ. With 1 base clipped from V and 6 bases from J, the junction kept 5 bases outside the gene matches. CDR3 length: 14 residues. CDR3 DNA: TGCGCCAGCAGCTTGACAGGGGGTATTGATGGCTACACCTTC. Protein sequence: CASSLTGGIDGYTF.

The chain links TRBV6-5 to TRBJ1-1; D is perhaps TRBD1 (6 bases). V lost 7 bases and J lost 1, with 16 bases in between. This CDR3 comprises 15 residues. Germline loops: CDR1 MNHEY, CDR2 SVGAGI. CDR3 region: CASNHGGRSNTEAFF. CDR3 nucleotides: TGTGCCAGCAATCACGGGGGGCGCTCGAACACTGAAGCTTTCTTT.

The rearrangement links TRBV2 to TRBJ2-1; 12 bases are a match to TRBD2. Trimming at V came to 6 bases and at J to 9 bases, leaving 15 bases not matched to a gene. CDR3 length equals 17 residues. Germline CDR1 SNHLY, CDR2 FYNNEI. The CDR3 region is CASSGGLAGKSRGEQFF. The CDR3 nucleotides read TGTGCCAGCAGCGGGGGACTAGCGGGTAAATCAAGAGGTGAGCAGTTCTTC. The variable domain in full, with the rest retrieved from reference TRBV2 and TRBJ2-1, is EPEVTQTPSHQVTQMGQEVILRCVPISNHLYFYWYRQILGQKVEFLVSFYNNEISEKSEIFDDQFSVERPDGSNFTLKIRSTKLEDSAMYFCASSGGLAGKSRGEQFFGPGTRLTVL.

This rearrangement joins TRBV10-2 to TRBJ1-1; no reliable D call. In germline, CDR1 is WSHSY, CDR2 SAAADI. Trimming left V 5 bases short and J 1 base short, with 2 bases between. The CDR3 is 11 amino acids. CDR3 amino acids: CASSWNTEAFF. CDR3 nucleotides: TGCGCCAGCAGTTGGAACACTGAAGCTTTCTTT.

V usage is TRBV18 and J usage is TRBJ2-1; 7 bases fit TRBD2. V was pared by 2 bases and J by 1 base, with 2 bases of the junction left unmatched. The CDR3 length is 15 residues. Germline V CDR1 and CDR2: KGHSH, LQKENI. CDR3 coding DNA: TGTGCCAGCTCACCAAGGCGGGAGTCCTACAATGAGCAGTTCTTC. The encoded protein is CASSPRRESYNEQFF.

This clone was detected once. The chain couples TRBV29-1 to TRBJ1-5; 9 bases agree with TRBD1. The V and J ends lost 7 bases and 3 bases, in that order; junction bases with no gene match: 7. CDR1 is SQVTM and CDR2 is ANQGSEA in the germline V gene. The CDR3 spans 14 residues. The CDR3 bases are TGCAGCGCGGCGGACAGGGGATTCAATCAGCCCCAGCATTTT. Translating gives CSAADRGFNQPQHF. The whole variable domain, filled in from reference TRBV29-1 and TRBJ1-5, reads SAVISQKPSRDICQRGTSLTIQCQVDSQVTMMFWYRQQPGQSLTLIATANQGSEATYESGFVIDKFPISRPNLTFSTLTVSNMSPEDSSIYLCSAADRGFNQPQHFGDGTRLSIL.

V gene TRBV7-2 combines with J gene TRBJ1-5; possible D gene TRBD1, 5 bases. Germline V gene data show CDR1 as SGHTA and CDR2 as FQGNSA. The CDR3 is made up of 15 amino acids. V was clipped by 5 bases and J by 4 bases, with 15 bases between them. The CDR3 nucleotides read TGTGCCAGCAGCCCGACAGTACTCACAAATCAGCCCCAGCATTTT. Protein: CASSPTVLTNQPQHF.

The chain joins TRBV5-1 to TRBJ2-5; weak D call: TRBD1 (6 bases). Germline values: CDR1 SGHRS, CDR2 YFSETQ. Trimming pared 6 bases from V and 3 bases from J, leaving 12 bases between. The CDR3 length is 13 residues. This CDR3 is CASTMPGEETQYF. In DNA, the CDR3 is TGCGCCAGCACCATGCCAGGGGAAGAGACCCAGTACTTC.

This chain joins TRBV11-2 and TRBJ1-2, with D tentatively TRBD1 (5 bases). The CDR3 contains 15 residues. The V and J ends lost 5 bases and 5 bases respectively, with 18 bases between them. The germline V gene has CDR1 SGHAT and CDR2 FQNNGV. In DNA form, the CDR3 reads TGTGCCAGCAGCCCCTGGGGGGGGACGGGATATGGCTACACCTTC. This translates into CASSPWGGTGYGYTF.

The chain links TRBV7-2 to TRBJ2-2; 9 bases are shared with TRBD2. This CDR3 is 16 amino acids long. V was clipped by 5 bases and J by 6 bases; unmatched bases: 10. Germline values: CDR1 SGHTA, CDR2 FQGNSA. The CDR3 DNA reads TGTGCCAGCAGCATATCAGCGGGAGGAAGAGCCGGGGAGCTGTTTTTT. Translating gives CASSISAGGRAGELFF.